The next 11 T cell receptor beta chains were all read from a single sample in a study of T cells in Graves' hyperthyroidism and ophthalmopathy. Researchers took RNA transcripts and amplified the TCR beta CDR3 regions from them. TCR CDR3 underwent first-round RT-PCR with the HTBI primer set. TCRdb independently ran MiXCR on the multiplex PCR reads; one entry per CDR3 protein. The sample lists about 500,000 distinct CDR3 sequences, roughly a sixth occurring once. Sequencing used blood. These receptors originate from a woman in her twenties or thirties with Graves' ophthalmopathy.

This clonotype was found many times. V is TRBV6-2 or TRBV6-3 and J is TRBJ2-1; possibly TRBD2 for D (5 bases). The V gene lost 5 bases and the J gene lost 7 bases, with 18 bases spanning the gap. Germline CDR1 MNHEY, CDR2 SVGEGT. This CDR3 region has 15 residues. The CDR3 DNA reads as TGTGCCAGCAGTGTGGGAGTAGTGGTGGTAAATGAGCAGTTCTTC. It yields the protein CASSVGVVVVNEQFF.

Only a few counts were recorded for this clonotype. CDR3 amino acids: CASSLESGGTAYNEQFF. In DNA form, the CDR3 reads TGCGCCAGCAGCTTGGAGTCGGGGGGGACGGCCTACAATGAGCAGTTCTTC. The chain links TRBV5-1 to TRBJ2-1; 8 nucleotides line up with TRBD2. V was clipped by 0 bases and J by 2 bases; unmatched bases: 7. CDR1 and CDR2 (germline): SGHRS, YFSETQ. This CDR3 region has 17 residues.

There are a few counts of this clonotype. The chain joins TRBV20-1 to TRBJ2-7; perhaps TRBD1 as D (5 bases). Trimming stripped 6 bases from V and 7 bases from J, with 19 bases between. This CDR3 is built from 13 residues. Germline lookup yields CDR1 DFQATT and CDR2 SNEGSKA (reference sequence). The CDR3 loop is CSALGLSAGEQYF. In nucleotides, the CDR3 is TGCAGTGCCCTGGGGCTTTCCGCAGGGGAGCAGTACTTC.

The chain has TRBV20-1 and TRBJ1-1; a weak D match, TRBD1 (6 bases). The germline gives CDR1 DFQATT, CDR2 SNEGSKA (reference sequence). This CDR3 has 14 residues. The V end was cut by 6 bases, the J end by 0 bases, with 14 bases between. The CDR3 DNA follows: TGCAGTGCCCTCCCGACAGGTTTGAACACTGAAGCTTTCTTT. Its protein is CSALPTGLNTEAFF.

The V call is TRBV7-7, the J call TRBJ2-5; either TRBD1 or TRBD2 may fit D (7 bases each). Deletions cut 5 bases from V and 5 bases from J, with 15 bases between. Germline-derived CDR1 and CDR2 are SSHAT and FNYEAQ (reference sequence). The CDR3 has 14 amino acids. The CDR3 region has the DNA TGTGCCAGCAGCATACAGGGGAGGGAGGAGACCCAGTACTTC. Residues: CASSIQGREETQYF.

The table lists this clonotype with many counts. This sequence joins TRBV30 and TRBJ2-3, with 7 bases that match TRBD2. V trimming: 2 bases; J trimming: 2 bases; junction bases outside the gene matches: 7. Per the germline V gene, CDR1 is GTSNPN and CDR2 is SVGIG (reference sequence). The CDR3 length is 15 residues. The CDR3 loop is CAWSPGGGYTDTQYF. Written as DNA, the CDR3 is TGTGCCTGGAGTCCCGGGGGAGGGTACACAGATACGCAGTATTTT.

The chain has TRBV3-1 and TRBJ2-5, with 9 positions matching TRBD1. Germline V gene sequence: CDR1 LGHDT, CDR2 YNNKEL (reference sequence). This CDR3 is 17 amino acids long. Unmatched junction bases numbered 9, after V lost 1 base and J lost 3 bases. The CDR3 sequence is CASSQVFQWTGEETQYF. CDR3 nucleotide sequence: TGTGCCAGCAGCCAAGTCTTCCAGTGGACAGGGGAAGAGACCCAGTACTTC.

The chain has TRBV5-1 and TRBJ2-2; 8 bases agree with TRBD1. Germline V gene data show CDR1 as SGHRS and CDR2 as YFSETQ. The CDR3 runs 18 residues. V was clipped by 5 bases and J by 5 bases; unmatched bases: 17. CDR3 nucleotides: TGCGCCAGCAGGCGCCGGGACAGGACTCTTTCGAGGACCGGGGAGCTGTTTTTT. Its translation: CASRRRDRTLSRTGELFF.

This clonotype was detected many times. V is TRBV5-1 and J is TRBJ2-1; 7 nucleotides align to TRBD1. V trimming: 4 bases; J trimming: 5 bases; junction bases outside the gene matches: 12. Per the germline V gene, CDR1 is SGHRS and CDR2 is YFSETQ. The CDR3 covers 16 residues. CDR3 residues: CASSERTAGTDNEQFF. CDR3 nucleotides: TGCGCCAGCAGCGAGAGAACCGCCGGGACAGACAATGAGCAGTTCTTC.

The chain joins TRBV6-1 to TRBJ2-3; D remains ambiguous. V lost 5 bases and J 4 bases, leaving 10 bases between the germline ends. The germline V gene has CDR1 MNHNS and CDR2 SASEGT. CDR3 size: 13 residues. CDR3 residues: CASSYGFPDTQYF. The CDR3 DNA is TGTGCCAGCAGTTATGGCTTCCCAGATACGCAGTATTTT.

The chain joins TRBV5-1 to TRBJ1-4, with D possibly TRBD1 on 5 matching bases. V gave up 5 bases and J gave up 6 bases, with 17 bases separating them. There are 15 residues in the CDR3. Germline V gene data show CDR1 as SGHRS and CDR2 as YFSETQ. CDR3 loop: CASRTTGRGDEKLFF. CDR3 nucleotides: TGCGCCAGCAGGACGACCGGGCGAGGGGATGAAAAACTGTTTTTT.